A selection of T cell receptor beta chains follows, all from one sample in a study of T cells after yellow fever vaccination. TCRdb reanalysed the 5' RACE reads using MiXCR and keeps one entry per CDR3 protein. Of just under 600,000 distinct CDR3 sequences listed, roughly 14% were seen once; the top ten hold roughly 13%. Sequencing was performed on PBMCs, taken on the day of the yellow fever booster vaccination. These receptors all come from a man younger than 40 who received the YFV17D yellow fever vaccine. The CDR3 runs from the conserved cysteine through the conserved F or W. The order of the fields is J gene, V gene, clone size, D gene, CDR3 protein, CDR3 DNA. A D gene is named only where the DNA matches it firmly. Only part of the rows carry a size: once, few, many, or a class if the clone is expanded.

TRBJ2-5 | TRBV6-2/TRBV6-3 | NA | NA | CASSRPRLDSKTQYF | TGTGCCAGCAGCAGACCACGCCTGGATTCGAAGACCCAGTACTTC
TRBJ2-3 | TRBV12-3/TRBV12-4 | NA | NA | CASSLYGAPDTQYF | TGTGCCAGCAGTTTATATGGCGCGCCAGATACGCAGTATTTT
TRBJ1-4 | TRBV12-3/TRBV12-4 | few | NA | CASSLVGAGLFEKLFF | TGTGCCAGCAGTTTAGTCGGGGCAGGGCTTTTCGAAAAACTGTTTTTT
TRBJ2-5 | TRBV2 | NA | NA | CASSRDLGRETQYF | TGTGCCAGCAGCCGGGACTTGGGTCGGGAGACCCAGTACTTC
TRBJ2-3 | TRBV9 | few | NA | CASSAHGGRDTQYF | TGTGCCAGCAGCGCGCACGGGGGTCGGGATACGCAGTATTTT
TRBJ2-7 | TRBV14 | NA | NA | CASRGSQYEQYF | TGTGCCAGCAGGGGGTCACAATACGAGCAGTACTTC
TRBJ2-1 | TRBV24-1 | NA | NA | CATAGTQNEQFF | TGTGCCACAGCCGGGACACAGAATGAGCAGTTCTTC
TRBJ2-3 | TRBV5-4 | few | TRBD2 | CASSLAGTSGKADTQYF | TGTGCCAGCAGCTTGGCCGGGACTAGCGGGAAGGCAGATACGCAGTATTTT
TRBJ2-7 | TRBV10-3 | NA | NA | CAISENTSEQYF | TGTGCCATCAGTGAAAATACTAGCGAGCAGTACTTC
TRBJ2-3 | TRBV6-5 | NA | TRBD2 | CASSYDGTSGDTQYF | TGTGCCAGCAGTTACGACGGGACTAGTGGGGATACGCAGTATTTT
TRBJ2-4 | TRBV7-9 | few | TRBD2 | CASSFKGGPAGNIQYF | TGTGCCAGCAGCTTTAAGGGAGGGCCAGCCGGAAACATTCAGTACTTC
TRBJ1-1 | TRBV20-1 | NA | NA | CSARRAGRNTEAFF | TGCAGTGCTAGAAGGGCAGGTCGGAACACTGAAGCTTTCTTT
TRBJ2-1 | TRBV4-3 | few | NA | CASSQDGQPRLASYNEQFF | TGCGCCAGCAGCCAAGACGGACAGCCCCGACTAGCCTCCTACAATGAGCAGTTCTTC
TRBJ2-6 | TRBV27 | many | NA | CASSLSNSGANVLTF | TGTGCCAGCAGTTTGAGCAACTCTGGGGCCAACGTCCTGACTTTC
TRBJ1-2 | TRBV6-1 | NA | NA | CATTQTGTFQWGYTF | TGTGCCACCACCCAGACAGGCACTTTTCAGTGGGGCTACACCTTC
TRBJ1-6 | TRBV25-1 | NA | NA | CASSDMGLGSYNSPLHF | TGTGCCAGCAGTGACATGGGACTGGGCTCCTATAATTCACCCCTCCACTTT
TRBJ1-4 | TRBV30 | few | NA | CAWSGDKLFF | TGTGCCTGGAGTGGGGATAAACTGTTTTTT
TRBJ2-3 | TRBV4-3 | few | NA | CASSPPGPQAGDTQYF | TGCGCCAGCAGCCCACCGGGACCCCAAGCGGGAGATACGCAGTATTTT
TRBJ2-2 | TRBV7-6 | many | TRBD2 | CASSLLGLAGTNTGELFF | TGTGCCAGCAGCTTGCTCGGACTAGCGGGAACGAACACCGGGGAGCTGTTTTTT
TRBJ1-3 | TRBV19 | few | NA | CASEDPSSGNTIYF | TGTGCCAGTGAGGACCCGAGCTCTGGAAACACCATATATTTT
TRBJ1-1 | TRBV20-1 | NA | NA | CSAPIFGQMNTEAFF | TGCAGTGCTCCTATATTCGGGCAAATGAACACTGAAGCTTTCTTT
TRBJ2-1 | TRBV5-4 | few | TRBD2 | CASSTKREAGNEQFF | TGTGCCAGCAGCACTAAGCGGGAGGCGGGCAATGAGCAGTTCTTC
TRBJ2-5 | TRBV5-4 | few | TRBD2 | CASTPGGSRETQYF | TGTGCCAGCACCCCAGGCGGGAGTAGGGAGACCCAGTACTTC
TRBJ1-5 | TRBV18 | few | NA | CASSPPPGNQPQHF | TGTGCCAGCTCACCACCCCCAGGAAATCAGCCCCAGCATTTT
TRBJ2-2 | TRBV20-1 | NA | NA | CSARWREIGTGELFF | TGCAGTGCTAGATGGCGGGAAATCGGAACCGGGGAGCTGTTTTTT
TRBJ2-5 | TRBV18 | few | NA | CASSRDTKGETQYF | TGTGCCAGCTCCCGGGACACTAAAGGAGAGACCCAGTACTTC
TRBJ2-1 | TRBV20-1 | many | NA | CSARPDKGLRSYNEQFF | TGCAGTGCTAGACCCGACAAGGGACTTCGATCCTACAATGAGCAGTTCTTC
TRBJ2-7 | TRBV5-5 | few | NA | CASSRRGGGIYEQYF | TGTGCCAGCAGCCGTCGTGGAGGGGGCATCTACGAGCAGTACTTC
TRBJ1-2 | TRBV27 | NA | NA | CASSYNQGYGYTF | TGTGCCAGCAGTTACAACCAGGGTTATGGCTACACCTTC